These T cell receptor beta chains were read from a single sample in a study of T-cell memory formation after mild COVID-19. TCRdb used MiXCR to reprocess the 5' RACE reads, holding one entry per CDR3 protein. The sample has 350,000 to 400,000 distinct CDR3 sequences; approximately 21% are singletons. Sequencing used PBMCs or a T cell subset sorted from them (not recorded which). All receptors come from an adult woman who had mild COVID-19 (a few samples of this study predate the infection). Cell type and time point are not known. CDR3s include the opening cysteine and the closing phenylalanine or tryptophan.

v_call cdr3_length cdr3_aa
TRBV25-1 15 CASSTGQGGIYEQYF
TRBV20-1 12 CSAQTGSYEQYF
TRBV20-1 15 CSATPMTGRQETQYF
TRBV7-2 16 CASSLAGGSGVYEQYF
TRBV5-6 12 CASSMTRYEQYF
TRBV20-1 16 CSASRGGSSGANVLTF
TRBV9 14 CASSVRPTGDKAFF
TRBV11-2 15 CASSPSGTGGYEQYF
TRBV5-6 15 CASSRHTGGNQPQHF
TRBV20-1 18 CSARLSYQPGGKTDTQYF
TRBV12-3/TRBV12-4 16 CASTPLGGGRRDEQFF
TRBV5-5 14 CASSPRAEAEKAFF
TRBV6-2/TRBV6-3 13 CASTHRKRQGYTF
TRBV7-8 16 CASSSRGSPGSYEQYF
TRBV5-8 15 CASSRIDSYNEKLFF
TRBV12-3/TRBV12-4 17 CASNIRPGGRIIHEQFF
TRBV15 13 CATSPQGYTEAFF
TRBV5-1 14 CASSLTAGKETQYF
TRBV6-2/TRBV6-3 13 CASSPGDIEGRYF
TRBV2 14 CASSARTGENEQFF
TRBV11-3 12 CASSLGRGRAFF
TRBV19 14 CASSNSWASDTQYF
TRBV24-1 15 CATSDLTGGGNEQFF
TRBV12-3/TRBV12-4 10 CASSGVEAFF
TRBV4-3 15 CASSQEVMGGHGYTF
TRBV13 15 CASSLDSAAQGEQYF
TRBV5-5 14 CASSFRASAYEQYF
TRBV10-3 13 CAISDGNTGELFF
TRBV5-1 19 CASSPERDTGQGPHTEAFF
TRBV20-1 18 CSARNLAGGGGTKNIQYF
TRBV12-3/TRBV12-4 14 CASSLGQGMNEQFF
TRBV7-2 14 CASSRGGGFYEQYF
TRBV19 14 CASSYGTTNQPQHF
TRBV20-1 12 CSAYPRRAEAFF
TRBV12-3/TRBV12-4 13 CASSRHRNNEQFF
TRBV19 14 CASSMKGRTYEQYF
TRBV10-3 15 CAISERPGGYNEQFF
TRBV6-2/TRBV6-3 12 CASTGTSNEQFF
TRBV6-2/TRBV6-3 15 CASFPRAAQVNEQFF
TRBV3-1 17 CASSPSFGGGTYNEQFF
TRBV5-1 16 CASRSSGASSYNEQFF
TRBV12-3/TRBV12-4 15 CASSFDRDSYNEQFF
TRBV12-3/TRBV12-4 16 CASDLAGYPSTDTQYF
TRBV4-2 16 CASSQDGRGETYEQYF
TRBV3-1 14 CASRPSTSKNEQFF
TRBV9 13 CASSVPVNTEAFF
TRBV9 21 CASSVAPRGRAGGPNTGELFF
TRBV24-1 15 CATSDPKGASDTQYF
TRBV4-1 14 CASSRPGGTGELFF
TRBV19 13 CASSMTGDYEQYF
TRBV12-3/TRBV12-4 19 CASSLSFGTGSPLQETQYF
TRBV29-1 14 CSVAAQGVDQPQHF
TRBV4-2 16 CASSQRGLAGADTQYF
TRBV2 14 CASSDLQGGTEAFF
TRBV21-1 22 CASSPPLYLRQPDAYSNQPQHF
TRBV20-1 12 CSASDRYNEQFF
TRBV15 15 CATSRDSAEVYGYTF
TRBV6-5 15 CASSYRGLAYNEQFF
TRBV11-2 16 CASFVNRESGANVLTF